Shown below are 31 T cell receptor beta chains from a single sample sequenced in a study of T cells after yellow fever vaccination. TCRdb re-analysed the 5' RACE reads in MiXCR, keeping a single row per CDR3 protein. The sample lists approximately 450,000 distinct CDR3 sequences; about 17% were seen once. Sample: PBMCs, taken before the yellow fever booster vaccination. The receptors were gathered from a man aged 18-30 years who received the YFV17D yellow fever vaccine.

The sample holds many counts of this clonotype. The chain links TRBV6-5 to TRBJ1-2; D is unresolved. Germline CDR1 reads MNHEY; CDR2 reads SVGAGI. With 5 bases removed from V and 3 bases from J, the gap between germline ends came to 4 bases. The CDR3 spans 11 residues. Here the CDR3 reads CASSNYYGYTF. For the CDR3, the DNA is TGTGCCAGCAGTAACTACTATGGCTACACCTTC.

The chain is built from TRBV4-1 and TRBJ1-1, with D unresolved. The CDR3 has 16 residues. The V and J ends lost 4 bases and 6 bases respectively, with 21 bases between them. CDR1 and CDR2 (germline): MGHRA, YSYEKL. CDR3 sequence (DNA): TGCGCCAGCAGCCCCTATCCAACGGGGATCCTTGCTGAAGCTTTCTTT. It codes for CASSPYPTGILAEAFF.

The chain joins TRBV10-3 to TRBJ2-5, with TRBD2 matching 9 bases. Germline V gives CDR1 ENHRY, CDR2 SYGVKD. The J segment lost 6 bases and the V segment lost 0 bases, leaving 8 bases of the junction unmatched. The CDR3 consists of 16 residues. The CDR3 DNA reads TGTGCCATCAGTGAGTCGTGGGCTAGCGGGGTTCAGACCCAGTACTTC. It translates to CAISESWASGVQTQYF.

The chain employs TRBV5-1 and TRBJ2-3; possibly TRBD1 or TRBD2 for D (5 bases each). The germline gives CDR1 SGHRS, CDR2 YFSETQ. This CDR3 has 14 amino acids. Between the trimmed V and J ends, which lost 0 bases and 3 bases, there was a span of 8 bases. CDR3 sequence: CASSLAEGTDTQYF. The CDR3 DNA reads as TGCGCCAGCAGCTTGGCAGAGGGGACAGATACGCAGTATTTT. Variable domain in full (rest from reference TRBV5-1 and TRBJ2-3): KAGVTQTPRYLIKTRGQQVTLSCSPISGHRSVSWYQQTPGQGLQFLFEYFSETQRNKGNFPGRFSGRQFSNSRSEMNVSTLELGDSALYLCASSLAEGTDTQYFGPGTRLTVL.

At least ten counts were recorded for this clonotype. The chain links TRBV20-1 to TRBJ2-1, with TRBD1 identical over 8 bases. V dropped 7 bases and J dropped 2; count of bases not matched to a gene: 4. Germline V gene sequence: CDR1 DFQATT, CDR2 SNEGSKA (reference sequence). The CDR3 totals 13 residues. This CDR3 reads CSERQGTYNEQFF. The DNA for the CDR3 is TGCAGTGAAAGACAGGGGACCTACAATGAGCAGTTCTTC.

This clonotype has just a few counts. V is TRBV5-1 and J is TRBJ1-1; D is unclear. The germline gives CDR1 SGHRS, CDR2 YFSETQ. This CDR3 spans 15 amino acids. V lost 4 bases, J lost 0 bases, and 13 bases lay in between. The CDR3 DNA reads TGCGCCAGCAGCGCCCAGAGTAGGGTGAACACTGAAGCTTTCTTT. The encoded protein is CASSAQSRVNTEAFF.

This clonotype was detected many times. The rearrangement joins TRBV10-1 to TRBJ1-2; the D gene is possibly TRBD1 (5 bases). In germline, CDR1 is WNHNN, CDR2 SYGVQD (reference sequence). The CDR3 is 13 residues long. V lost 6 bases, J lost 8 bases, and 16 bases lay in between. CDR3 coding DNA: TGCGCCAGCAGGGATGGAGACGGGGGAGGCTACACCTTC. It encodes CASRDGDGGGYTF.

The CDR3 DNA is TGTGCCAGCACCATGTGGACTGAAGCTTTCTTT. This gives the protein CASTMWTEAFF. The rearrangement uses TRBV6-2 or TRBV6-3 and TRBJ1-1, with D uncertain. The germline CDR1 and CDR2 sequences are MNHEY and SVGEGT. V lost 7 bases and J lost 5, with 8 bases in between. The CDR3 is made up of 11 amino acids.

The gene calls are TRBV3-1 and TRBJ2-4; D call uncertain. V was cut by 0 bases and J by 6 bases, with 9 bases left in between. The CDR3 runs to 14 residues. CDR1 is LGHDT, CDR2 YNNKEL, per germline (reference sequence). CDR3 nucleotide sequence: TGTGCCAGCAGCCAAGATGGCCTGATAAACATTCAGTACTTC. It encodes CASSQDGLINIQYF.

The chain links TRBV29-1 to TRBJ2-7; 10 nucleotides line up with TRBD1. The V gene's germline CDR1 is SQVTM and CDR2 ANQGSEA. The CDR3 length is 15 residues. The V segment lost 6 bases and the J segment 1 base; nucleotides outside the gene matches: 9. The DNA of the CDR3 is TGCAGCGTCATAAGGGAGGGACAGGGGTCCTACGAGCAGTACTTC. Translated, it gives CSVIREGQGSYEQYF.

This clonotype was seen once. The rearrangement joins TRBV12-3 or TRBV12-4 to TRBJ1-1; the match to TRBD1 covers 8 bases. This CDR3 has 16 amino acids. V shed 2 bases, J shed 0 bases, and the junction held 5 bases outside the gene matches. The CDR3 loop is CASSLSGQVMNTEAFF. CDR3 coding DNA: TGTGCCAGCAGTTTATCGGGACAGGTGATGAACACTGAAGCTTTCTTT.

This clonotype was observed a handful of times. The V and J genes are TRBV5-1 and TRBJ1-1, with TRBD1 as a possible D gene (5 bases). Trimming took off 3 bases at V and 8 bases at J, with 17 bases between the two ends. Germline V lookup: CDR1 SGHRS, CDR2 YFSETQ. The CDR3 sequence is 14 residues long. This CDR3 is CASSSDIPGREAFF. CDR3 in DNA: TGCGCCAGCAGCTCCGATATTCCAGGGCGAGAAGCTTTCTTT. Looking up the rest from reference TRBV5-1 and TRBJ1-1 gives the full variable domain: KAGVTQTPRYLIKTRGQQVTLSCSPISGHRSVSWYQQTPGQGLQFLFEYFSETQRNKGNFPGRFSGRQFSNSRSEMNVSTLELGDSALYLCASSSDIPGREAFFGQGTRLTVV.

A few counts support this clonotype. The rearrangement links TRBV7-2 to TRBJ2-3; possibly TRBD2 for D (6 bases). CDR1 is SGHTA and CDR2 is FQGNSA in the germline V gene. The length of the CDR3 is 14 residues. V dropped 2 bases and J dropped 6 bases, with 12 bases sitting between them. CDR3 loop: CASSLNGGPDTQYF. In DNA, the CDR3 is TGTGCCAGCAGCTTAAACGGGGGACCGGATACGCAGTATTTT.

The chain carries TRBV7-9 and TRBJ1-6, with D possibly being TRBD1 (6 bases). V lost 4 bases, J lost 5 bases, and 12 bases lay in between. CDR3 size: 15 residues. CDR1 and CDR2 from the germline V gene are SEHNR and FQNEAQ (reference sequence). DNA of the CDR3: TGTGCCAGCAGCTCAGGGACACTAAATAATTCACCCCTCCACTTT. This encodes CASSSGTLNNSPLHF.

This clonotype has a count of ten or more. The CDR3: CSAKRGDPGELFF. CDR3 DNA sequence: TGCAGTGCTAAGCGGGGGGACCCCGGGGAGCTGTTTTTT. V is TRBV20-1 and J is TRBJ2-2; TRBD2 matches at 9 bases. Trimming at V came to 4 bases and at J to 6 bases, leaving 3 bases not matched to a gene. This CDR3 region has 13 residues. From germline, CDR1 is DFQATT and CDR2 SNEGSKA (reference sequence).

This chain joins TRBV10-3 and TRBJ1-1; D possibly corresponds to TRBD1 (5 bases). The CDR3 is 15 amino acids. V dropped 6 bases and J dropped 6 bases, with 20 bases sitting between them. CDR1 is ENHRY, CDR2 SYGVKD, per germline. CDR3 in amino acids: CAISRQDARDSEAFF. The CDR3 bases are TGTGCCATCAGCCGGCAGGATGCTCGGGACTCTGAAGCTTTCTTT.

This clonotype was detected ten times or more. The J gene is TRBJ1-6, the V gene TRBV20-1; D gene ambiguous. V lost 3 bases, J lost 0 bases, and 12 bases lay in between. Germline V lookup: CDR1 DFQATT, CDR2 SNEGSKA (reference sequence). The CDR3 runs to 16 residues. DNA of the CDR3: TGCAGTGCTAGTGTCAGGCCGAGCTCCTATAATTCACCCCTCCACTTT. Its translation is CSASVRPSSYNSPLHF.

A few counts support this clonotype. This sequence joins TRBV7-2 and TRBJ1-5; no reliable D call. Per the germline V gene, CDR1 is SGHTA and CDR2 is FQGNSA. The V gene lost 5 bases and the J gene lost 5 bases, with 16 bases spanning the gap. This CDR3 region has 15 residues. The CDR3 region is CASSLFPADHQPQHF. As DNA, the CDR3 is TGTGCCAGCAGCCTATTCCCCGCCGACCATCAGCCCCAGCATTTT.

The chain combines TRBV28 with TRBJ1-2; 10 bases agree with TRBD1. Germline CDR1 reads MDHEN; CDR2 reads SYDVKM. Trimming at V came to 7 bases and at J to 7 bases, leaving 9 bases not matched to a gene. The CDR3 totals 14 residues. CDR3 bases: TGTGCCAGCATCGGGACAGGGGTATATCTTGGCTACACCTTC. This codes for CASIGTGVYLGYTF.

This chain joins TRBV10-3 and TRBJ1-1; the D is unclear. Per germline, CDR1 ENHRY and CDR2 SYGVKD. The CDR3 is 14 amino acids. The ends were cut back, 6 bases at V and 0 bases at J, with 11 bases in the middle. CDR3 coding DNA: TGTGCCATCAGAGTGCAGGTCGTGAACACTGAAGCTTTCTTT. Residues: CAIRVQVVNTEAFF.

The CDR3 protein is CASSQGDLPEETQYF. Here the CDR3 DNA reads TGTGCCAGCAGCCAAGGCGATTTACCTGAAGAGACCCAGTACTTC. The chain is built from TRBV3-1 and TRBJ2-5, with D uncertain. Trimming shortened V by 1 base and J by 3 bases, and 12 bases separated the two germline ends. Germline V gene lookup returns CDR1 LGHDT and CDR2 YNNKEL (reference sequence). CDR3 length: 15 residues.

This clonotype was recorded a few times. The CDR3, as DNA: TGTGCCAGCAGCTTCGGTGGAGAAAAACTGTTTTTT. Translated, it gives CASSFGGEKLFF. The J gene is TRBJ1-4, the V gene TRBV5-5; the D is unclear. The CDR3 is 12 residues long. V lost 2 bases and J 8 bases, leaving 7 bases between the germline ends. Germline V gene sequence: CDR1 SGHKS, CDR2 YYEKEE (reference sequence).

The chain couples TRBV3-1 to TRBJ1-6; D is unclear. Deletions cut 1 base from V and 0 bases from J, with 13 bases between. CDR3 length: 18 amino acids. Germline CDR1 reads LGHDT; CDR2 reads YNNKEL (reference sequence). CDR3 sequence reads: CASSQGGWSSSYNSPLHF. The CDR3 DNA sequence: TGTGCCAGCAGCCAAGGAGGGTGGAGTAGCTCCTATAATTCACCCCTCCACTTT.

The J gene is TRBJ1-1, the V gene TRBV29-1; D not resolved. CDR3 length: 13 residues. With 4 bases removed from V and 0 bases from J, the gap between germline ends came to 9 bases. The germline CDR1 and CDR2 sequences are SQVTM and ANQGSEA. For the CDR3, the DNA is TGCAGCGTTGCCCCCCTCATGAACACTGAAGCTTTCTTT. Its protein is CSVAPLMNTEAFF. The full variable domain, completed using reference TRBV29-1 and TRBJ1-1, is SAVISQKPSRDICQRGTSLTIQCQVDSQVTMMFWYRQQPGQSLTLIATANQGSEATYESGFVIDKFPISRPNLTFSTLTVSNMSPEDSSIYLCSVAPLMNTEAFFGQGTRLTVV.

The V call is TRBV7-9, the J call TRBJ2-2, with no clear D. The V gene's germline CDR1 is SEHNR and CDR2 FQNEAQ (reference sequence). V was cut by 1 base and J by 2 bases, with 5 bases left in between. This CDR3 has 14 amino acids. The CDR3 region is CASSLDTNTGELFF. In DNA form, the CDR3 reads TGTGCCAGCAGCTTAGACACTAACACCGGGGAGCTGTTTTTT. Full variable domain (rest looked up from reference TRBV7-9 and TRBJ2-2): DTGVSQNPRHKITKRGQNVTFRCDPISEHNRLYWYRQTLGQGPEFLTYFQNEAQLEKSRLLSDRFSAERPKGSFSTLEIQRTEQGDSAMYLCASSLDTNTGELFFGEGSRLTVL.

The chain combines TRBV4-3 with TRBJ2-1, with D possibly being TRBD2 (5 bases). The CDR3 is 14 residues long. V was cut by 3 bases and J by 5 bases, with 11 bases left in between. Germline values: CDR1 LGHNA, CDR2 YSLEER. CDR3 region: CASSQALVNNEQFF. The CDR3 region has the DNA TGCGCCAGCAGCCAGGCACTAGTCAACAATGAGCAGTTCTTC.

This clonotype was seen at least ten times. The genes are TRBV19 and TRBJ2-1; TRBD1 or TRBD2 may be the D gene (6 bases each). The CDR3 covers 15 residues. The germline V gene has CDR1 LNHDA and CDR2 SQIVND (reference sequence). The germline V and J ends were trimmed by 3 bases and 2 bases, with 11 bases remaining between them. The CDR3 DNA reads as TGTGCCAGTAGTATTGAGGGGGGCGCCTACAATGAGCAGTTCTTC. Protein sequence: CASSIEGGAYNEQFF. The variable domain in full, completed from reference TRBV19 and TRBJ2-1, reads DGGITQSPKYLFRKEGQNVTLSCEQNLNHDAMYWYRQDPGQGLRLIYYSQIVNDFQKGDIAEGYSVSREKKESFPLTVTSAQKNPTAFYLCASSIEGGAYNEQFFGPGTRLTVL.

At least ten counts were recorded for this clonotype. V is TRBV18 and J is TRBJ2-2; D possibly corresponds to TRBD2 (5 bases). Trimming left V 2 bases short and J 1 base short, with 5 bases between. The CDR3 extends over 14 amino acids. CDR1 and CDR2 from the germline V gene are KGHSH and LQKENI. In DNA form, the CDR3 reads TGTGCCAGCTCACCAGCGGGGAACACCGGGGAGCTGTTTTTT. Translation: CASSPAGNTGELFF.

This clonotype showed up just once. J is TRBJ2-4 and V is TRBV7-8; D perhaps matches TRBD2 (6 bases). Germline V gene lookup returns CDR1 SGHVS and CDR2 FQNEAQ. With 3 bases removed from V and 5 bases from J, the gap between germline ends came to 11 bases. The CDR3 is 14 residues long. CDR3 sequence reads: CASSFGGTQNIQYF. In nucleotides, the CDR3 is TGTGCCAGCAGCTTCGGAGGGACCCAAAACATTCAGTACTTC.

V gene TRBV5-6 combines with J gene TRBJ2-5; 8 positions agree with TRBD1. The CDR3 has 13 amino acids. J was trimmed by 4 bases and V by 3 bases; bases with no gene match: 2. Germline lookup yields CDR1 SGHDT and CDR2 YYEEEE. CDR3 nucleotide sequence: TGTGCCAGCAGCTGGACAGGGATAGAGACCCAGTACTTC. It encodes CASSWTGIETQYF. The complete variable domain, with remaining parts taken from reference TRBV5-6 and TRBJ2-5, reads DAGVTQSPTHLIKTRGQQVTLRCSPKSGHDTVSWYQQALGQGPQFIFQYYEEEERQRGNFPDRFSGHQFPNYSSELNVNALLLGDSALYLCASSWTGIETQYFGPGTRLLVL.

The chain recombines TRBV4-3 with TRBJ2-1, with D perhaps matching TRBD2 (5 bases). The CDR3 is 14 residues long. With 0 bases removed from V and 10 bases from J, the gap between germline ends came to 13 bases. Germline CDR1 is LGHNA and CDR2 is YSLEER. The CDR3 loop reads CASSQDWAGGEQFF. CDR3 sequence (DNA): TGCGCCAGCAGCCAAGATTGGGCCGGAGGAGAGCAGTTCTTC.